Following are 9 T cell receptor beta chains from one sample sequenced in a study of post-analysis software for immune sequencing data. Study-wide findings and caveats: The five TRBV segments detected at higher frequency in patients than in controls included TRBV5-6, TRBV5-1 and TRBV20-1.

Built from TCR beta cDNA, the libraries had unique molecular identifiers in them. TCRdb re-called the PCR reads through MiXCR, storing one row per CDR3 protein. The table lists 450,000 to 650,000 distinct CDR3 sequences, about 40% of them singletons, with roughly 1.7% in the top ten. Their antigens are not known. The sequenced sample was blood. Source of these receptors: a girl aged 5 to 17 with multiple sclerosis.

The chain couples TRBV12-3 or TRBV12-4 to TRBJ2-5, with 8 bases identical to TRBD2. The CDR3 contains 15 residues. Trimming removed 6 bases from V and 2 bases from J; junction bases left unmatched: 8. The CDR3 DNA follows: TGTGCCAGCAGCCCTCTGTCTAGCGGGCAAGAGACCCAGTACTTC. It specifies CASSPLSSGQETQYF.

A few counts support this clonotype. J is TRBJ2-5 and V is TRBV20-1; 7 bases line up with TRBD2. V trimming: 0 bases; J trimming: 11 bases; junction bases outside the gene matches: 18. This CDR3 contains 16 residues. The germline CDR1 and CDR2 sequences are DFQATT and SNEGSKA (reference sequence). The CDR3 loop is CSARDLAAPSYEWQYF. In DNA form, the CDR3 reads TGCAGTGCTAGAGACCTAGCGGCCCCCTCCTACGAGTGGCAGTACTTC.

The CDR3 nucleotides are TGCAGTGCTATCGCGGTGGCAGATACGCAGTATTTT. Protein: CSAIAVADTQYF. The V call is TRBV20-1, the J call TRBJ2-3; D gene uncertain. The CDR3 totals 12 residues. V was clipped by 4 bases and J by 4 bases, with 9 bases between them. CDR1 and CDR2 from the germline V gene are DFQATT and SNEGSKA (reference sequence).

As DNA, the CDR3 is TGTGCCAGCAGCTTTCAGGGGGGTCAGCCCCAGCATTTT. The encoded protein is CASSFQGGQPQHF. V and J are TRBV7-2 and TRBJ1-5, with TRBD1 matching 7 bases. V trimming: 3 bases; J trimming: 6 bases; junction bases outside the gene matches: 2. Looked up from germline, CDR1 is SGHTA and CDR2 is FQGNSA. The CDR3 totals 13 residues.

In its sample, this clonotype was seen a few times. The V gene is TRBV7-9, the J gene TRBJ1-5; D is uncertain. This CDR3 contains 13 residues. CDR1 SEHNR and CDR2 FQNEAQ come from the germline V gene (reference sequence). Trimming pared 7 bases from V and 0 bases from J, leaving 7 bases between. CDR3: CASTPSSNQPQHF. In nucleotides, the CDR3 is TGTGCCAGCACCCCTAGTAGCAATCAGCCCCAGCATTTT.

This clonotype was observed a handful of times. The chain links TRBV20-1 to TRBJ2-5; 16 bases are shared with TRBD2. In germline, CDR1 is DFQATT, CDR2 SNEGSKA (reference sequence). This CDR3 is 18 amino acids long. V shed 1 base and J 2 bases; nucleotides not matched to a gene: 7. The CDR3 DNA is TGCAGTGCTAGAGGGGGACTAGCGGGGGGGCTTGGGCAAGAGACCCAGTACTTC. Translated: CSARGGLAGGLGQETQYF.

The CDR3 coding sequence is TGCAGCGTCGCTAGGGGGGAAACGCAAGAGACCCAGTACTTC. This gives the protein CSVARGETQETQYF. The chain combines TRBV29-1 with TRBJ2-5; either TRBD1 or TRBD2 may supply D (6 bases each). Germline CDR1 reads SQVTM; CDR2 reads ANQGSEA. This CDR3 is 14 amino acids long. The V and J ends lost 6 bases and 2 bases respectively, with 16 bases between them.

The rearrangement joins TRBV28 to TRBJ1-1, with D perhaps matching TRBD1 (6 bases). CDR1 and CDR2 (germline): MDHEN, SYDVKM. This CDR3 is built from 13 residues. V was pared by 7 bases and J by 10 bases, with 19 bases between. The CDR3, as DNA: TGTGCCAGCACCATAGGGGGGAATGCTGGAGCTTTCTTT. It yields the protein CASTIGGNAGAFF.

The chain is built from TRBV9 and TRBJ1-5; D not certain. The CDR3 is 15 residues long. V dropped 0 bases and J dropped 5 bases, with 12 bases sitting between them. CDR1 and CDR2 from the germline V gene are SGDLS and YYNGEE. The CDR3 reads CASSVGGINDQPQHF. In nucleotides, the CDR3 is TGTGCCAGCAGCGTAGGAGGGATCAACGATCAGCCCCAGCATTTT.